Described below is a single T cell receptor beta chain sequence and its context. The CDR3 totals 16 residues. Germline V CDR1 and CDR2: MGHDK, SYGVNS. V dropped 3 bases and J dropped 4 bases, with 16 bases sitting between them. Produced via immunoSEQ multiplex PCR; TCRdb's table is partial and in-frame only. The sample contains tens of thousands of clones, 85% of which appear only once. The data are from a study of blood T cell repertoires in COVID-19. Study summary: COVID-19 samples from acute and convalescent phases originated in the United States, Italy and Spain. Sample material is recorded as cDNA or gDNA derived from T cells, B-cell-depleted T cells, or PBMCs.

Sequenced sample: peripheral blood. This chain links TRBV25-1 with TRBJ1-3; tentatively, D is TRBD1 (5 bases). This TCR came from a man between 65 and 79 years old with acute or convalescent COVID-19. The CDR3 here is CASSDGWGGDGNTIYF. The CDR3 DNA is TGTGCCAGCAGTGACGGGTGGGGAGGGGACGGAAACACCATATATTTT.